What follows are 23 T cell receptor beta chains derived from one specimen sequenced in a study of blood T cell repertoires in COVID-19. Method: immunoSEQ multiplex PCR; TCRdb's copy keeps in-frame clones and lacks some. The sample shows fewer than 350,000 clones, roughly 88% of them seen only once. Sequenced input: PBMCs or T cells enriched from blood (not recorded which). The receptor set was obtained from a woman aged 40-49 years with acute COVID-19.

The rearrangement joins TRBV12-3 or TRBV12-4 to TRBJ2-5; possible D gene TRBD2, 5 bases. Between the trimmed V and J ends, which lost 6 bases and 2 bases, there was a span of 10 bases. This CDR3 is 13 amino acids long. The CDR3 protein is CASSRGIQETQYF. Written as DNA, the CDR3 is TGTGCCAGCAGCCGGGGTATACAAGAGACCCAGTACTTC.

V is TRBV9 and J is TRBJ2-5; TRBD2 matches 7 bases. This CDR3 has 14 residues. Germline V CDR1 and CDR2: SGDLS, YYNGEE. V trimming: 4 bases; J trimming: 5 bases; junction bases outside the gene matches: 8. CDR3 in amino acids: CASSPQTSMETQYF. The CDR3 DNA reads as TGTGCCAGCAGCCCCCAGACTAGCATGGAGACCCAGTACTTC.

This chain joins TRBV11-3 and TRBJ1-2; 12 bases align to TRBD1. V shed 5 bases and J 8 bases; nucleotides not matched to a gene: 12. From germline, CDR1 is SGHNT and CDR2 YENEEA. The CDR3 covers 16 residues. This CDR3 reads CASSRTGTGGLLGYTF. CDR3 DNA: TGTGCCAGCAGCCGAACCGGGACAGGGGGCTTGTTGGGCTACACCTTC.

The count of this clone is one. The V call is TRBV5-4, the J call TRBJ2-1; 9 bases are shared with TRBD2. CDR1 SGHNT and CDR2 YYREEE come from the germline V gene (reference sequence). The CDR3 covers 15 residues. V dropped 7 bases and J dropped 7; count of bases not matched to a gene: 12. The CDR3, as DNA: TGTGCCAGCCGTTCTACCGGGACTAGCATAAATGAGCAGTTCTTC. This sequence encodes CASRSTGTSINEQFF.

This clone has a single count. The chain has TRBV15 and TRBJ1-4, with 7 bases aligning to TRBD1. The junction had 4 bases not matched to a gene; V was cut back by 5 bases and J by 4 bases. Germline values: CDR1 LNHNV, CDR2 YYDKDF (reference sequence). There are 14 residues in the CDR3. CDR3 residues: CATSGDRVNEKLFF. DNA of the CDR3: TGTGCCACCAGCGGGGACAGAGTTAATGAAAAACTGTTTTTT.

J is TRBJ2-1 and V is TRBV7-9, with 9 bases fitting TRBD2. After removal of 7 bases from V and 8 bases from J, the junction contained 15 bases not matched to a gene. The CDR3 has 16 residues. Germline CDR1 reads SEHNR; CDR2 reads FQNEAQ (reference sequence). The CDR3 spells CASTLGGGRAKDEQFF. CDR3 nucleotides: TGTGCCAGCACTCTAGGTGGCGGGAGGGCCAAGGATGAGCAGTTCTTC.

V gene TRBV29-1 combines with J gene TRBJ2-6, with D possibly TRBD2 on 6 matching bases. Trimming shortened V by 1 base and J by 1 base, and 11 bases separated the two germline ends. CDR1 is SQVTM, CDR2 ANQGSEA, per germline. The CDR3 consists of 16 residues. For the CDR3, the DNA is TGCAGCGTTGAAGGAGGAGGAGGGTCTGGGGCCAACGTCCTGACTTTC. Its protein product is CSVEGGGGSGANVLTF. Variable domain in full (rest from reference TRBV29-1 and TRBJ2-6): SAVISQKPSRDICQRGTSLTIQCQVDSQVTMMFWYRQQPGQSLTLIATANQGSEATYESGFVIDKFPISRPNLTFSTLTVSNMSPEDSSIYLCSVEGGGGSGANVLTFGAGSRLTVL.

This chain links TRBV10-3 with TRBJ1-4; a weak D match, TRBD1 (6 bases). The CDR3 sequence is 14 residues long. Trimming pared 4 bases from V and 8 bases from J, leaving 14 bases between. Germline assignment: CDR1 ENHRY and CDR2 SYGVKD. CDR3: CAISVGGAEEKLFF. The CDR3 bases are TGTGCCATCAGTGTTGGGGGGGCAGAAGAAAAACTGTTTTTT.

This clone showed up just a few times. The rearrangement links TRBV5-1 to TRBJ1-3, with 7 bases fitting TRBD1. Trimming removed 0 bases from V and 0 bases from J; junction bases left unmatched: 6. Germline V CDR1 and CDR2: SGHRS, YFSETQ. The CDR3 is 17 amino acids. The CDR3 DNA reads TGCGCCAGCAGCTTGGCCGGGACAGCCGGCTCTGGAAACACCATATATTTT. Translation gives CASSLAGTAGSGNTIYF.

The chain has TRBV25-1 and TRBJ2-7; tentative D call: TRBD2 (6 bases). Deletions cut 1 base from V and 5 bases from J, with 9 bases between. This CDR3 spans 13 amino acids. From germline, CDR1 is MGHDK and CDR2 SYGVNS. CDR3 sequence: CASSESGGHEQYF. CDR3 sequence (DNA): TGTGCCAGCAGTGAATCCGGGGGACACGAGCAGTACTTC.

The chain combines TRBV7-2 with TRBJ2-2; D is uncertain. The germline gives CDR1 SGHTA, CDR2 FQGNSA. The CDR3 runs to 14 residues. V lost 4 bases and J lost 1, with 7 bases in between. CDR3 in DNA: TGTGCCAGCAGCTCGCCCGGGAACACCGGGGAGCTGTTTTTT. It yields the protein CASSSPGNTGELFF.

CDR3 in DNA: TGTGCCAGCAGTTACCCTCCGGACAGCTTGGGGGCTGAAGCTTTCTTT. This sequence encodes CASSYPPDSLGAEAFF. V usage is TRBV6-6 and J usage is TRBJ1-1, with a possible D match to TRBD1 (6 bases). CDR1 MNHNY and CDR2 SVGAGI come from the germline V gene (reference sequence). The CDR3 contains 16 residues. V was cut by 2 bases and J by 6 bases, with 19 bases left in between.

The DNA for the CDR3 is TGTGCCAGCAGCACAAGGACAGGGGCCGGTGGCTACACCTTC. Amino acids: CASSTRTGAGGYTF. The genes are TRBV7-7 and TRBJ1-2; the match to TRBD1 covers 9 bases. Per germline, CDR1 SSHAT and CDR2 FNYEAQ (reference sequence). This CDR3 contains 14 residues. The V segment lost 5 bases and the J segment 7 bases; nucleotides outside the gene matches: 8.

The CDR3 loop is CASSFELGGEQYF. In DNA, the CDR3 is TGTGCCAGCAGCTTTGAGTTGGGAGGCGAGCAGTACTTC. This chain joins TRBV5-8 and TRBJ2-7; TRBD2 might be the D (6 bases). Germline CDR1 SGHTS, CDR2 YDEGEE. Trimming removed 2 bases at V and 6 bases at J, with 12 bases between. The CDR3 totals 13 residues.

This clone was counted once. The chain couples TRBV19 to TRBJ1-1; 8 nucleotides match TRBD1. With 7 bases clipped from V and 8 bases from J, the junction kept 12 bases outside the gene matches. CDR1 and CDR2 (germline): LNHDA, SQIVND (reference sequence). This CDR3 region has 14 residues. The CDR3 sequence: CASTLTGGTIEAFF. DNA for the CDR3: TGTGCCAGTACCCTTACAGGGGGAACTATCGAAGCTTTCTTT.

This clone was observed once. This sequence joins TRBV7-3 and TRBJ1-5; D remains unclear. This CDR3 contains 15 residues. Looked up from germline, CDR1 is SGHTA and CDR2 is FQGTGA. The V gene lost 1 base and the J gene lost 7 bases, with 14 bases spanning the gap. The CDR3 loop reads CASSLSNIGEQPQHF. CDR3 nucleotide sequence: TGTGCCAGCAGCTTAAGCAATATCGGAGAACAGCCCCAGCATTTT.

The rearrangement links TRBV4-3 to TRBJ1-1; TRBD1 might be the D (5 bases). Per the germline V gene, CDR1 is LGHNA and CDR2 is YSLEER. This CDR3 region has 16 residues. V was pared by 3 bases and J by 1 base, with 15 bases between. CDR3: CASSHRSTGGNTEAFF. The CDR3 bases are TGCGCCAGCAGCCATAGATCAACCGGGGGGAACACTGAAGCTTTCTTT.

This sequence joins TRBV4-3 and TRBJ2-4; 9 nucleotides line up with TRBD2. Germline trimming cut 0 bases from V and 8 bases from J; bases unmatched to any gene: 8. Per the germline V gene, CDR1 is LGHNA and CDR2 is YSLEER. This CDR3 region has 16 residues. In nucleotides, the CDR3 is TGCGCCAGCAGCCAAGAAGGCGGGAGGGCCGGGGACATTCAGTACTTC. Residues: CASSQEGGRAGDIQYF.

This clone was picked up one time. This chain connects TRBV10-3 to TRBJ1-2, with 7 bases fitting TRBD1. Germline V CDR1 and CDR2: ENHRY, SYGVKD. The CDR3 has 16 amino acids. V lost 7 bases and J lost 4; bases outside the gene matches: 15. The CDR3 DNA reads TGTGCCATCACCCGGTTCGGGACAGAAGACCTCTATGGCTACACCTTC. This sequence encodes CAITRFGTEDLYGYTF.

This rearrangement joins TRBV5-1 to TRBJ1-3, with D possibly TRBD1 on 5 matching bases. There are 15 residues in the CDR3. Trimming stripped 0 bases from V and 1 base from J, with 8 bases between. CDR1 and CDR2 from the germline V gene are SGHRS and YFSETQ. CDR3 bases: TGCGCCAGCAGCTTGGTCGGGACTTCTGGAAACACCATATATTTT. Its protein product is CASSLVGTSGNTIYF.

The chain employs TRBV5-4 and TRBJ1-6, with D possibly being TRBD1 (6 bases). V shed 2 bases and J shed 5 bases, with 11 bases lying between them. The CDR3 runs 15 residues. CDR1 is SGHNT, CDR2 YYREEE, per germline (reference sequence). The CDR3 sequence is CASSFQDRDNSPLHF. The CDR3 coding sequence is TGTGCCAGCAGCTTCCAGGACAGAGATAATTCACCCCTCCACTTT. Full variable domain (remainder filled in from reference TRBV5-4 and TRBJ1-6): ETGVTQSPTHLIKTRGQQVTLRCSSQSGHNTVSWYQQALGQGPQFIFQYYREEENGRGNFPPRFSGLQFPNYSSELNVNALELDDSALYLCASSFQDRDNSPLHFGNGTRLTVT.

This clone was counted a single time. The chain couples TRBV29-1 to TRBJ1-1; 8 nucleotides align to TRBD1. V shed 4 bases, J shed 1 base, and the junction held 8 bases outside the gene matches. Per germline, CDR1 SQVTM and CDR2 ANQGSEA. CDR3 length: 15 amino acids. The CDR3 nucleotides are TGCAGCGTTGTCGCTCCCGGGACAGGGAACACTGAAGCTTTCTTT. Amino acids: CSVVAPGTGNTEAFF.

V and J are TRBV28 and TRBJ2-5, with 15 nucleotides matching TRBD2. V lost 2 bases and J lost 6; bases outside the gene matches: 16. In germline, CDR1 is MDHEN, CDR2 SYDVKM. This CDR3 is 20 amino acids long. CDR3 in amino acids: CASSLPLGLAGGPRGQTQYF. The CDR3 nucleotides read TGTGCCAGCAGTTTACCCCTAGGACTAGCGGGGGGGCCAAGGGGGCAGACCCAGTACTTC.